These 21 T cell receptor beta chains were all obtained from the same sample, sequenced in a study of blood T cell repertoires in COVID-19. The table came from immunoSEQ multiplex PCR; TCRdb's copy has only in-frame clones and leaves some out. This table has roughly 200,000 clones, about 88% appearing once. Sequences were obtained from peripheral blood. All receptors come from a man aged 65 to 79 with acute or convalescent COVID-19.

The gene calls are TRBV6-5 and TRBJ2-2; 14 bases map to TRBD2. This CDR3 is 15 amino acids long. Germline loops: CDR1 MNHEY, CDR2 SVGAGI. The J segment lost 6 bases and the V segment lost 7 bases, leaving 4 bases of the junction unmatched. The DNA for the CDR3 is TGTGCCAGCAAAGGGACTAGCGGGAGCGCCGGGGAGCTGTTTTTT. Translation: CASKGTSGSAGELFF.

The rearrangement joins TRBV28 to TRBJ2-5; the D gene is possibly TRBD2 (7 bases). V was cut by 2 bases and J by 2 bases, with 12 bases left in between. Germline V CDR1 and CDR2: MDHEN, SYDVKM. This CDR3 contains 15 residues. This CDR3 is CASSLTGRGQETQYF. CDR3 coding DNA: TGTGCCAGCAGTTTAACAGGGAGGGGGCAAGAGACCCAGTACTTC.

This clone was picked up one time. The chain joins TRBV7-2 to TRBJ1-1; a possible D gene is TRBD1 (6 bases). Between the trimmed V and J ends, which lost 6 bases and 4 bases, there was a span of 18 bases. Germline V gene data show CDR1 as SGHTA and CDR2 as FQGNSA. This CDR3 has 15 amino acids. For the CDR3, the DNA is TGTGCCAGCAGATCTTCCGGGGGGCAGGTCACTGAAGCTTTCTTT. Its translation: CASRSSGGQVTEAFF.

The chain joins TRBV20-1 to TRBJ2-1; D is undetermined. The CDR3 extends over 11 amino acids. Germline values: CDR1 DFQATT, CDR2 SNEGSKA (reference sequence). V dropped 6 bases and J dropped 10 bases, with 13 bases sitting between them. The CDR3 is CSAPKVQEQFF. Here the CDR3 DNA reads TGCAGTGCCCCAAAAGTGCAGGAGCAGTTCTTC.

Concerning this clone itself: At one boundary the junction diverges from the germline segment, which might be a read error. The V and J genes are TRBV5-1 and TRBJ1-1, with D perhaps matching TRBD1 (5 bases). This CDR3 is 14 amino acids long. CDR1 is SGHRS, CDR2 YFSETQ, per germline. The CDR3 sequence: CASSRQSLNTEAFF. The CDR3 coding sequence is TGCGCCAGCAGCCGACAGTCCCTGAATACTGAAGCTTTCTTT.

This clone was detected ten times or more. V and J are TRBV2 and TRBJ2-7; a weak D match, TRBD2 (6 bases). The CDR3 totals 13 residues. V was shortened by 8 bases and J by 3 bases, with 14 bases between the two germline ends. The germline V gene has CDR1 SNHLY and CDR2 FYNNEI. DNA for the CDR3: TGTGCCAGCTGGGTGGAGGGGCGCTACGAGCAGTACTTC. Protein product: CASWVEGRYEQYF. The full variable domain, with the rest looked up from reference TRBV2 and TRBJ2-7, is EPEVTQTPSHQVTQMGQEVILRCVPISNHLYFYWYRQILGQKVEFLVSFYNNEISEKSEIFDDQFSVERPDGSNFTLKIRSTKLEDSAMYFCASWVEGRYEQYFGPGTRLTVT.

V and J are TRBV10-3 and TRBJ1-5, with 8 positions matching TRBD1. The V gene end was trimmed by 11 bases and the J gene end by 5 bases; junction bases not matched to a gene: 8. This CDR3 is built from 13 residues. From germline, CDR1 is ENHRY and CDR2 SYGVKD. The CDR3 DNA sequence: TGTGCCGCCCGACAGGGGAGGGATCAGCCCCAGCATTTT. The encoded protein is CAARQGRDQPQHF.

The CDR3 protein is CASRAGQKNTEAFF. CDR3 nucleotide sequence: TGTGCCAGCAGAGCGGGACAAAAGAACACTGAAGCTTTCTTT. The V and J genes are TRBV3-1 (or the pseudogene TRBV3-2) and TRBJ1-1; tentative D call: TRBD1 (6 bases). The CDR3 extends over 14 amino acids. The germline V and J ends were trimmed by 6 bases and 1 base, with 12 bases remaining between them. Germline lookup yields CDR1 LGHDT and CDR2 YNNKEL (reference sequence).

The chain has TRBV6-5 and TRBJ2-7; 7 positions agree with TRBD1. CDR3 length: 15 amino acids. The ends lost 4 bases at V and 2 bases at J; junction bases unmatched: 8. The germline CDR1 and CDR2 sequences are MNHEY and SVGAGI. This CDR3 is CASSSPGQTTYEQYF. The DNA for the CDR3 is TGTGCCAGCAGTTCCCCGGGACAGACCACCTACGAGCAGTACTTC.

The chain couples TRBV27 to TRBJ1-1; no clear D. V was clipped by 6 bases and J by 5 bases, with 13 bases between them. The CDR3 has 13 residues. Germline CDR1 reads MNHEY; CDR2 reads SMNVEV (reference sequence). DNA of the CDR3: TGTGCCAGCAGCGGATTTGGGAGGACTGAAGCTTTCTTT. Its translation: CASSGFGRTEAFF.

The chain combines TRBV3-1 (or the pseudogene TRBV3-2) with TRBJ1-3; no clear D. The CDR3 is made up of 15 amino acids. The V end was cut by 1 base, the J end by 3 bases, with 10 bases between. In germline, CDR1 is LGHDT, CDR2 YNNKEL (reference sequence). Here the CDR3 DNA reads TGTGCCAGCAGCCAAGCTCCGGGTTATGGAAACACCATATATTTT. The encoded protein is CASSQAPGYGNTIYF.

The chain couples TRBV5-4 to TRBJ1-1, with D possibly TRBD1 on 5 matching bases. Per the germline V gene, CDR1 is SGHNT and CDR2 is YYREEE (reference sequence). CDR3 length: 14 amino acids. Trimming cost V 1 base and J 0 bases, with 7 bases left between them. The CDR3 region has the DNA TGTGCCAGCAGCTTGAGGGGTATGAACACTGAAGCTTTCTTT. As protein: CASSLRGMNTEAFF.

J is TRBJ2-2 and V is TRBV12-3 or TRBV12-4, with a tentative D call TRBD1 (5 bases). The CDR3 covers 13 residues. V lost 8 bases to trimming and J lost 4 bases, with 11 bases between them. In DNA, the CDR3 is TGTGCCAGCGGGTCGACAGTCACCGGGGAGCTGTTTTTT. Its translation is CASGSTVTGELFF.

Remarks on this clone: This sample includes further DNA sequences coding for the same CDR3. The genes are TRBV9 and TRBJ2-1, with 7 bases lining up with TRBD1. CDR3 length equals 15 residues. Trimming cost V 0 bases and J 4 bases; bases outside gene matches: 4. Germline-derived CDR1 and CDR2 are SGDLS and YYNGEE. The CDR3 DNA reads TGTGCCAGCAGCGTAGGACAGGGCTCTTACAATGAGCAGTTCTTC. Translation gives CASSVGQGSYNEQFF.

This chain connects TRBV18 to TRBJ2-2, with 7 bases identical to TRBD2. J was trimmed by 2 bases and V by 3 bases; bases with no gene match: 6. The CDR3 contains 16 residues. Germline CDR1 reads KGHSH; CDR2 reads LQKENI. In DNA, the CDR3 is TGTGCCAGCTCACCTTCCGGCGGGGGAAACACCGGGGAGCTGTTTTTT. It translates to CASSPSGGGNTGELFF.

This CDR3 is CASTEGSGREETQYF. CDR3 bases: TGTGCCAGCACCGAGGGTAGCGGGAGAGAAGAGACCCAGTACTTC. This chain connects TRBV9 to TRBJ2-5; 9 bases are shared with TRBD2. The V gene's germline CDR1 is SGDLS and CDR2 YYNGEE. Unmatched junction bases numbered 9, after V lost 6 bases and J lost 3 bases. The CDR3 is 15 residues long.

Of note for this clone: The same CDR3 also results from other DNA sequences found in this sample. V usage is TRBV12-3 or TRBV12-4 and J usage is TRBJ1-1, with unresolved D. The CDR3 spans 13 residues. V lost 3 bases, J lost 1 base, and 6 bases lay in between. The CDR3, as DNA: TGTGCCAGCAGTTTCGGGAGGAACACTGAAGCTTTCTTT. Its protein is CASSFGRNTEAFF.

This clone was seen a few times. The chain couples TRBV28 to TRBJ1-1; D gene unclear. The CDR3 spans 16 residues. Trimming removed 4 bases at V and 1 base at J, with 16 bases between. Germline CDR1 reads MDHEN; CDR2 reads SYDVKM. This CDR3 is CASSSASRGKNTEAFF. The CDR3 DNA reads as TGTGCCAGCAGTTCTGCTTCGCGGGGAAAGAACACTGAAGCTTTCTTT.

This rearrangement joins TRBV28 to TRBJ1-2, with 10 bases that match TRBD1. Germline CDR1 MDHEN, CDR2 SYDVKM. V shed 3 bases and J 3 bases; nucleotides not matched to a gene: 7. The CDR3 sequence is 16 residues long. This CDR3 reads CASSFRTGGTDYGYTF. CDR3 nucleotide sequence: TGTGCCAGCAGTTTCCGGACAGGGGGTACCGACTATGGCTACACCTTC.

This clone occurred once. This sequence joins TRBV16 and TRBJ2-2; 7 nucleotides align to TRBD1. This CDR3 is built from 15 residues. V lost 3 bases and J lost 7; bases outside the gene matches: 8. CDR1 is KGHSY and CDR2 is FQNENV in the germline V gene. The CDR3 reads CASSQATGFGGELFF. CDR3 nucleotides: TGTGCCAGCAGCCAGGCGACAGGGTTCGGCGGGGAGCTGTTTTTT.

This chain joins TRBV20-1 and TRBJ2-7; D not certain. Trimming took 3 bases from V and 2 from J, leaving 17 bases between them. The CDR3 covers 15 residues. Germline assignment: CDR1 DFQATT and CDR2 SNEGSKA (reference sequence). CDR3 in amino acids: CSASERYGLAYEQYF. In DNA, the CDR3 is TGCAGTGCTAGTGAACGCTACGGTCTGGCCTACGAGCAGTACTTC.